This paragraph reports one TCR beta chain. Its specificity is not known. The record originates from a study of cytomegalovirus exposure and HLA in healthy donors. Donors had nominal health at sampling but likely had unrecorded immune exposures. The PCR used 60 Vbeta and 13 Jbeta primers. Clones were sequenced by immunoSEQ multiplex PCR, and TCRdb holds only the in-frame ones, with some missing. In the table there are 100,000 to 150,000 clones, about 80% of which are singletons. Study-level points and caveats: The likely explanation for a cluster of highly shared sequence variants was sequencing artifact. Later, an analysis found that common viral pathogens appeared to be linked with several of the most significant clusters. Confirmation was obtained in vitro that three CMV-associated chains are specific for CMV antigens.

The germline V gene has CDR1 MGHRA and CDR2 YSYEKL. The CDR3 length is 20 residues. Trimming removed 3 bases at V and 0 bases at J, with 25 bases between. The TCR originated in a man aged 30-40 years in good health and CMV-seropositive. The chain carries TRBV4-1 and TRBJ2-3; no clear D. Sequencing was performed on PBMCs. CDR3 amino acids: CASSHKILPHDRSSTDTQYF. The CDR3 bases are TGCGCCAGCAGCCATAAAATACTACCCCACGACCGATCTAGCACAGATACGCAGTATTTT.